The sequence of this T cell receptor beta chain was determined in a study of PD-1 blockade in classical Hodgkin lymphoma. The V end lost 4 bases, the J end lost 5 bases, and 12 bases lay between the germline ends. The CDR3 consists of 14 residues. Germline CDR1 is LGHNA and CDR2 is YNFKEQ. Following autologous stem cell transplantation, relapse occurred in every patient, and exposure to brentuximab vedotin varied. Using immunoSEQ multiplex PCR, the repertoire was profiled, and TCRdb retains in-frame clones only, with some absent. This sample yields over 50,000 clones, of which about 84% are seen a single time; roughly 16% belongs to the top ten. A word on this clone: The antigen remains undetermined.

Findings and limits, study-wide: Complete responders' baseline diversity resembled that of newly diagnosed patients. Newly diagnosed patients were reported to exhibit reduced baseline TCR diversity relative to healthy donors. Later analyses included only patients treated at least 1 year post-ASCT.

This TCR derives from a human donor with classical Hodgkin lymphoma. The specimen was peripheral blood mononuclear cells (PBMCs), collected at baseline. J is TRBJ2-1 and V is TRBV4-2; perhaps TRBD2 as D (6 bases). The CDR3 loop reads CASSLHWEDNEQFF. CDR3 coding DNA: TGTGCCAGCAGCCTCCACTGGGAGGACAATGAGCAGTTCTTC.